This T cell receptor (beta chain) comes out of a study of blood T cell repertoires in COVID-19. Study-level background: Samples of COVID-19 (acute and convalescent) were obtained from the United States, Italy and Spain. Sample material is recorded as cDNA or gDNA derived from T cells, B-cell-depleted T cells, or PBMCs.

Participant age was 18 to 89 years, and participants resided in roughly 24 US areas. Cohort 3 recovered donors had two negative PCRs, clearance, or symptom resolution. Sequencing was performed with immunoSEQ multiplex PCR; in TCRdb, only in-frame clones are kept and a portion is missing. The sample carries around 300,000 clones, 88% recorded once. V lost 3 bases and J 5 bases, leaving 8 bases between the germline ends. Germline V CDR1 and CDR2: SGHDT, YYEEEE. The CDR3 has 12 residues. The chain carries TRBV5-6 and TRBJ1-1; D remains ambiguous. This receptor was identified in a woman between 50 and 59 years old who had recovered from COVID-19. The material sequenced was PBMCs or T cells enriched from blood (not recorded which). The CDR3 is CASSWPNTEAFF. The CDR3 coding sequence is TGTGCCAGCAGCTGGCCGAATACTGAAGCTTTCTTT.